These T cell receptor beta chains were read from a single sample in a study of T-cell memory formation after mild COVID-19. A single record per CDR3 protein comes from TCRdb applying MiXCR to the 5' RACE reads. The sample lists around 340,000 distinct CDR3 sequences; less than 20% were seen once. The sequenced sample consisted of PBMCs or a T cell subset sorted from them (not recorded which). These receptors all come from a man between 18 and 29 years old who had mild COVID-19 (a few samples of this study predate the infection). Cell type and time point are not known. The CDR3 runs from the conserved cysteine through the conserved F or W. D genes are given only for firm matches. Size is stated for part of the rows, as once, few or many counts, or as a class when the clone is expanded.

j_call: TRBJ2-1
clone_size: NA
d_call: NA
cdr3_length: 13
v_call: TRBV18
cdr3_aa: CASSPPGHGEQFF

j_call: TRBJ1-1
clone_size: NA
d_call: NA
cdr3_length: 15
v_call: TRBV4-1
cdr3_aa: CASSQGTRSGTEAFF

j_call: TRBJ2-2
clone_size: NA
d_call: TRBD1
cdr3_length: 14
v_call: TRBV20-1
cdr3_aa: CSGGTGVYPGELFF

j_call: TRBJ1-6
clone_size: NA
d_call: NA
cdr3_length: 15
v_call: TRBV4-1
cdr3_aa: CASSQDSTGYSPLHF

j_call: TRBJ2-7
clone_size: few
d_call: NA
cdr3_length: 13
v_call: TRBV15
cdr3_aa: CATLGVGRNEQYF

j_call: TRBJ1-2
clone_size: few
d_call: NA
cdr3_length: 13
v_call: TRBV3-1
cdr3_aa: CASGMLGDYGYTF

j_call: TRBJ2-2
clone_size: few
d_call: NA
cdr3_length: 15
v_call: TRBV11-2
cdr3_aa: CASSLFWTGTGELFF

j_call: TRBJ2-5
clone_size: NA
d_call: TRBD2
cdr3_length: 16
v_call: TRBV11-3
cdr3_aa: CASSKHGTSGQETQYF

j_call: TRBJ1-5
clone_size: few
d_call: NA
cdr3_length: 15
v_call: TRBV2
cdr3_aa: CASSDRLTSNQPQHF

j_call: TRBJ2-2
clone_size: few
d_call: NA
cdr3_length: 19
v_call: TRBV5-6
cdr3_aa: CASISMGHDGWSETGELFF

j_call: TRBJ2-3
clone_size: few
d_call: NA
cdr3_length: 17
v_call: TRBV27
cdr3_aa: CASSLLAGTPGKHTQYF

j_call: TRBJ1-6
clone_size: NA
d_call: TRBD1
cdr3_length: 15
v_call: TRBV6-5
cdr3_aa: CASCRGGTGNSPLHF

j_call: TRBJ1-4
clone_size: NA
d_call: NA
cdr3_length: 14
v_call: TRBV5-5
cdr3_aa: CASSLRVVSEKLFF

j_call: TRBJ2-3
clone_size: few
d_call: NA
cdr3_length: 16
v_call: TRBV11-2
cdr3_aa: CASSLLGPSSRDTQYF

j_call: TRBJ2-3
clone_size: NA
d_call: TRBD2
cdr3_length: 15
v_call: TRBV6-5
cdr3_aa: CASTKFGGDTDTQYF

j_call: TRBJ1-4
clone_size: NA
d_call: NA
cdr3_length: 16
v_call: TRBV10-3
cdr3_aa: CAISGRPGATNEKLFF

j_call: TRBJ1-2
clone_size: few
d_call: NA
cdr3_length: 13
v_call: TRBV12-3/TRBV12-4
cdr3_aa: CASTFGTGYGYTF

j_call: TRBJ2-5
clone_size: NA
d_call: NA
cdr3_length: 12
v_call: TRBV11-2
cdr3_aa: CASPRSSETQYF

j_call: TRBJ2-4
clone_size: NA
d_call: NA
cdr3_length: 17
v_call: TRBV2
cdr3_aa: CASSESAGVGSKNIQYF